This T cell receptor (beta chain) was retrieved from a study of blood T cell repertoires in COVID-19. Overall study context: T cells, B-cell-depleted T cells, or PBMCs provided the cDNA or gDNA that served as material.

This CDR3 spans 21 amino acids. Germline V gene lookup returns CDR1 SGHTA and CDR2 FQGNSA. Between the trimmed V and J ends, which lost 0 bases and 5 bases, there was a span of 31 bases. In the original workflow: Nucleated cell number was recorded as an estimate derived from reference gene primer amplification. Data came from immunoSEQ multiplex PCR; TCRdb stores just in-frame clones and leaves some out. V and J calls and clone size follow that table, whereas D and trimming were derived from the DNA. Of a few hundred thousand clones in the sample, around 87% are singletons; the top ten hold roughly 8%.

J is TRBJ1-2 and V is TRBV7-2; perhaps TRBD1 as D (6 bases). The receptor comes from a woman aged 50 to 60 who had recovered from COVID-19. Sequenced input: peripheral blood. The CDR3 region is CASSLAFKPSLGQLNLYGYTF. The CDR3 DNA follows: TGTGCCAGCAGCTTAGCGTTTAAACCTTCTCTTGGACAGCTAAACTTATATGGCTACACCTTC.